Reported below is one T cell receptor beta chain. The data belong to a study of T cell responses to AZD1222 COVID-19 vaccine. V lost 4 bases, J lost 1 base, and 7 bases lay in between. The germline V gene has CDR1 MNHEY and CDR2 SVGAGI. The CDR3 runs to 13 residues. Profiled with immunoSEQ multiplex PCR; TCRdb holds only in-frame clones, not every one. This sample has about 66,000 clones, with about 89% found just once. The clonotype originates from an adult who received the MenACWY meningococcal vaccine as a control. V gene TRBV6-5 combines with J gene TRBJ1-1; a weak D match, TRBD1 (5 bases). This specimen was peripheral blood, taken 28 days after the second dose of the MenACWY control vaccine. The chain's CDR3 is CASSFGQNTEAFF. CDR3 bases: TGTGCCAGCAGTTTTGGACAGAACACTGAAGCTTTCTTT.